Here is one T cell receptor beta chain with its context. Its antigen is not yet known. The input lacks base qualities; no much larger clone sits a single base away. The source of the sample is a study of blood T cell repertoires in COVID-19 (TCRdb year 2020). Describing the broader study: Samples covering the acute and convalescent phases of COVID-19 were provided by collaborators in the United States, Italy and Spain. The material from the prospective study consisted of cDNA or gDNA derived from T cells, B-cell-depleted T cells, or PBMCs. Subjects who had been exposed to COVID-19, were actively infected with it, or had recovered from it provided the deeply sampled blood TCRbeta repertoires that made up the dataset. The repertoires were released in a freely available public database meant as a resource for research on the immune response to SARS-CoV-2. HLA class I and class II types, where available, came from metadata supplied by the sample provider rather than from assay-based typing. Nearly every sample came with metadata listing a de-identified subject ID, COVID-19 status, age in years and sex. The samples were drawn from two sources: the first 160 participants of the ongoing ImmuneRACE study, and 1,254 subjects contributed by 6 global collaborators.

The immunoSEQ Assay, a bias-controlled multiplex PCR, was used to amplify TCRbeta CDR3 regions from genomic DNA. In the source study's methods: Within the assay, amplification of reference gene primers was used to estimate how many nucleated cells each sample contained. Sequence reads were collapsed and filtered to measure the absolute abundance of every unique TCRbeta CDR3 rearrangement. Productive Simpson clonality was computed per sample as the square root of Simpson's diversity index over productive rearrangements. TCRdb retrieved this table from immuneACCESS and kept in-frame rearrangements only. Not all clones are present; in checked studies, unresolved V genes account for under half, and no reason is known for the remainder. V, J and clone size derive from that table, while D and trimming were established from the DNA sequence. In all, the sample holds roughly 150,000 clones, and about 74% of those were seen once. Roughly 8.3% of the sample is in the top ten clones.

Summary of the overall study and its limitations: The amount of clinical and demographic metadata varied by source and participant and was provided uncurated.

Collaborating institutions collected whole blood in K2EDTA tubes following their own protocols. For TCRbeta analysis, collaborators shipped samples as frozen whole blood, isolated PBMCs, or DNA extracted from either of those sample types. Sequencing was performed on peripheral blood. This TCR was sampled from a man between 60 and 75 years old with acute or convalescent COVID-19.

The DNA is as follows: TGTGCCATCAGGCGACAGGGCCGGGGCAATGAGCAGTTCTTC. Translated, it gives CAIRRQGRGNEQFF. Recombination joined TRBV10-3 with TRBJ2-1; the central 7 bases match TRBD1. The CDR3 numbers 14 residues from cysteine through phenylalanine. This entry keeps only the CDR3 DNA: 42 bases, framed from base 1. CDR1 and CDR2 are drawn from the germline V gene: ENHRY, SYGVKD. Germline trimming: 6 bases from V, 6 bases from J; junction bases outside gene matches: 8.